This entry describes one TCR beta chain. Its antigen remains unidentified. The data were taken from a study of CD8 T cells in Susac syndrome. Study-wide findings and caveats: Clonal expansion did not appear in Susac syndrome CD4+ T cell repertoires.

RNA amounts of about 0.5 to 1 ug underwent reverse transcription with random hexamers. Multiplex PCR with immunoSEQ amplified the TCR beta CDR3 across 54 Vbeta and 13 Jbeta. TCRdb independently ran MiXCR on the immunoSEQ multiplex PCR reads; one entry per CDR3 protein. This table has tens of thousands of distinct CDR3 sequences, around 94% appearing once. Sequencing of TCR beta was performed on blood CD8+ and CD4+ T cells. Both CD4+ and CD8+ T cells were negatively isolated, and TEMRA cells underwent FACS enrichment. Germline V gene sequence: CDR1 GTSNPN, CDR2 SVGIG (reference sequence). Unmatched junction bases numbered 4, after V lost 0 bases and J lost 8 bases. This CDR3 comprises 13 residues.

This chain connects TRBV30 to TRBJ1-2, with TRBD1 matching 9 bases. The sequence was obtained from a human donor with Susac syndrome. The material sequenced was CD4+ T cells from PBMCs. The CDR3 DNA reads as TGTGCCTGGAGTGTACGGGGACAGGGAGGCTACACCTTC. Translation: CAWSVRGQGGYTF. The full variable domain, its missing parts supplied by reference TRBV30 and TRBJ1-2, is SQTIHQWPATLVQPVGSPLSLECTVEGTSNPNLYWYRQAAGRGLQLLFYSVGIGQISSEVPQNLSASRPQDRQFILSSKKLLLSDSGFYLCAWSVRGQGGYTFGSGTRLTVV.